This T cell receptor beta chain stems from a study of T-cell reconstitution after alpha-beta-depleted transplantation in children. Molecular barcoding with unique molecular identifiers was used for the TCRbeta library. One entry per CDR3 protein, called by TCRdb with MiXCR from the PCR reads. The sample comprises 640,000 or so distinct CDR3 sequences, approximately 17% of which are singletons, and approximately 1% rests with the top ten. This clonotype occurred a few times. Sequencing used PBMCs from the stem cell graft donor, obtained from the stem cell graft. This clonotype was sampled from a human donor who donated a stem cell graft to a child with acute myeloid leukemia.

The chain's CDR3 is CSARDLGGRGAYEQYV. CDR3 sequence (DNA): TGCAGTGCTAGAGATCTCGGGGGGCGGGGAGCCTACGAGCAGTACGTC. This chain connects TRBV20-1 to TRBJ2-7; a weak D match, TRBD2 (7 bases). This CDR3 contains 16 residues. CDR1 is DFQATT and CDR2 is SNEGSKA in the germline V gene (reference sequence). Trimming stripped 0 bases from V and 2 bases from J, with 17 bases between.